Shown below are 5 T cell receptor beta chains from a single sample sequenced in a study of cytomegalovirus exposure and HLA in healthy donors. 13 Jbeta primers and 60 Vbeta primers were used for the PCR. TCRdb's copy holds only in-frame clones and misses some; the assay was immunoSEQ multiplex PCR. Of roughly 250,000 clones listed, roughly two thirds were seen once; the top ten hold 2% to 2.5%. Specimen: PBMCs. The receptor source for this set is a female donor in good health and CMV-seronegative.

Written as DNA, the CDR3 is TGTGCCAGCAGGAACAGGGGGAAGTACGAGCAGTACTTC. The encoded protein is CASRNRGKYEQYF. This chain connects TRBV28 to TRBJ2-7; 8 positions match TRBD1. Germline loops: CDR1 MDHEN, CDR2 SYDVKM. Trimming took 6 bases from V and 4 from J; bases not matched to a gene: 5. The CDR3 is 13 amino acids. Using reference TRBV28 and TRBJ2-7 for the parts outside the CDR3, the full variable domain is DVKVTQSSRYLVKRTGEKVFLECVQDMDHENMFWYRQDPGLGLRLIYFSYDVKMKEKGDIPEGYSVSREKKERFSLILESASTNQTSMYLCASRNRGKYEQYFGPGTRLTVT.

The chain employs TRBV27 and TRBJ2-3, with D possibly TRBD1 on 5 matching bases. This CDR3 is built from 15 residues. Trimming cost V 7 bases and J 0 bases, with 14 bases left between them. Germline CDR1 reads MNHEY; CDR2 reads SMNVEV (reference sequence). CDR3 DNA: TGTGCCAGCAATCCGACAGACATTAGCACAGATACGCAGTATTTT. Its protein product is CASNPTDISTDTQYF.

V and J are TRBV7-7 and TRBJ2-5; TRBD2 matches at 12 bases. Germline CDR1 reads SSHAT; CDR2 reads FNYEAQ (reference sequence). V trimming: 2 bases; J trimming: 5 bases; junction bases outside the gene matches: 15. This CDR3 comprises 19 residues. The CDR3 here is CASSLNPAGTSGLVETQYF. CDR3 coding DNA: TGTGCCAGCAGCTTAAATCCCGCCGGGACTAGCGGGCTTGTGGAGACCCAGTACTTC.

The chain carries TRBV5-5 and TRBJ2-5; 7 bases fit TRBD1. V shed 2 bases and J 4 bases; nucleotides not matched to a gene: 8. Germline V gene lookup returns CDR1 SGHKS and CDR2 YYEKEE (reference sequence). CDR3 length: 15 residues. This chain's CDR3 is CASSFTTGIGETQYF. In DNA, the CDR3 is TGTGCCAGCAGCTTTACGACAGGGATTGGAGAGACCCAGTACTTC.

V is TRBV28 and J is TRBJ1-5, with unresolved D. V was shortened by 3 bases and J by 7 bases, with 13 bases between the two germline ends. CDR3 length: 14 amino acids. The germline V gene encodes CDR1 MDHEN and CDR2 SYDVKM. The CDR3 DNA sequence: TGTGCCAGCAGTTTGGGGAGCCCTGACCAGCCCCAGCATTTT. It yields the protein CASSLGSPDQPQHF. Combining the CDR3 with reference TRBV28 and TRBJ1-5 gives the whole variable domain DVKVTQSSRYLVKRTGEKVFLECVQDMDHENMFWYRQDPGLGLRLIYFSYDVKMKEKGDIPEGYSVSREKKERFSLILESASTNQTSMYLCASSLGSPDQPQHFGDGTRLSIL.